A selection of T cell receptor beta chains follows, all from one sample in a study of T cell changes during pregnancy in multiple sclerosis. Some clones are missing from TCRdb's copy, which holds only in-frame ones; the method was immunoSEQ multiplex PCR. The data show under 65,000 clones, with around 92% seen just once and roughly 1.2% held by the top ten. The sample consisted of peripheral blood, taken after pregnancy. Receptors originate from a female donor in good health, enrolled as a control in a pregnancy study. Each CDR3 is given with its conserved first and last residue. The D gene is left open where the match is weak. Size tells how often a clone was seen (once, few, many) or the class of an expanded clone, and some rows leave it out.

v_call	d_call	j_call	clone_size	cdr3_nt	cdr3_aa
TRBV6-1	NA	TRBJ2-3	NA	TGTGCCAGCAGTGAAGCGGGGGGATGGGCAGATACGCAGTATTTT	CASSEAGGWADTQYF
TRBV5-1	TRBD1	TRBJ1-2	NA	TGCGCCAGCAGCTGGAGCTCCAGGGGGGTCTATGGCTACACCTTC	CASSWSSRGVYGYTF
TRBV2	TRBD2	TRBJ2-5	NA	TGTGCCAGCAGTGAAGACGGGACTAGCGTTGAGACCCAGTACTTC	CASSEDGTSVETQYF
TRBV7-6	TRBD2	TRBJ2-1	NA	TGTGCCAGCAGCCCGGATCTACTAGCGGGAGAATTTCATGAGCAGTTCTTC	CASSPDLLAGEFHEQFF
TRBV19	NA	TRBJ1-5	NA	TGTGCCAGTAGTCGATGGACAGAAAATCAGCCCCAGCATTTT	CASSRWTENQPQHF
TRBV5-8	TRBD2	TRBJ2-1	NA	TGTGCCAGCAGCCCCGGACTAGTGTTCAATGAGCAGTTCTTC	CASSPGLVFNEQFF
TRBV9	TRBD1	TRBJ2-2	NA	TGTGCCAGCAGCGCTTGGGACAGGGTATACACCGGGGAGCTGTTTTTT	CASSAWDRVYTGELFF
TRBV6-4	TRBD1	TRBJ1-5	NA	TGTGCCAGACGGGACAGGGGATTCTATAGCAATCAGCCCCAGCATTTT	CARRDRGFYSNQPQHF
TRBV27	TRBD2	TRBJ2-1	NA	TGTGCCAGCAGTATAGGGGGCGGGAGGGGGAGGTCCTACAATGAGCAGTTCTTC	CASSIGGGRGRSYNEQFF
TRBV27	TRBD1	TRBJ2-6	NA	TGTGCCAGCAGTATTAGGGGGCCTGGGGCCAACGTCCTGACTTTC	CASSIRGPGANVLTF
TRBV29-1	TRBD1	TRBJ1-3	once	TGCAGCGCTTGGGACAGGGCCTCTGGAAACACCATATATTTT	CSAWDRASGNTIYF
TRBV5-1	NA	TRBJ2-7	NA	TGCGCCAGCAGCTTAACAGCTTCCTACGAGCAGTACTTC	CASSLTASYEQYF
TRBV19	TRBD1	TRBJ1-5	NA	TGTGCCAGTAGTTTTGGGACAGGAGGTCAGCCCCAGCATTTT	CASSFGTGGQPQHF
TRBV28	NA	TRBJ2-5	NA	TGTGCCAGCACCCTAAGAGGGAGAAAGACCCAGTACTTC	CASTLRGRKTQYF
TRBV5-5	NA	TRBJ2-7	NA	TGTGCCAGCAGCTTGGGTTGGGCCGGTGGCTACGAGCAGTACTTC	CASSLGWAGGYEQYF
TRBV11-2	NA	TRBJ1-1	once	TGTGCCAGCAGCCCGAGTATGAACACTGAAGCTTTCTTT	CASSPSMNTEAFF
TRBV5-6	NA	TRBJ2-1	NA	TGTGCCAGCAGCTTGCTCAACAGGGAGCATGAGCAGTTCTTC	CASSLLNREHEQFF
TRBV30	TRBD2	TRBJ2-5	NA	TGTGCCTGGAGGCGGGGGTACAACCAAGAGACCCAGTACTTC	CAWRRGYNQETQYF
TRBV6-5	NA	TRBJ2-6	NA	TGTGCCAGCAGTTACTCCCGGAGCTCTGGGGCCAACGTCCTGACTTTC	CASSYSRSSGANVLTF
TRBV7-2	NA	TRBJ2-1	few	TGTGCCAGCAGCCGACCCACGGGGAATGAGCAGTTCTTC	CASSRPTGNEQFF
TRBV30	TRBD2	TRBJ2-7	once	TGTGCCTGGAGTTCTGGCGGGGGGCAGAGGGGCGAGCAGTACTTC	CAWSSGGGQRGEQYF
TRBV5-1	TRBD2	TRBJ2-2	NA	TGCGCCAGCAGCTTGGAGGGTCGTGGCGGGAGGCCCGGGGAGCTGTTTTTT	CASSLEGRGGRPGELFF
TRBV7-2	NA	TRBJ2-7	NA	TGTGCCAGCAGCTTAGCCCAGGGGGGCTTCGAGCAGTACTTC	CASSLAQGGFEQYF
TRBV6-6	TRBD1	TRBJ1-5	NA	TGTGCCAGCAGTTACTCTAAGACAGGGTTGGGACAGCCCCAGCATTTT	CASSYSKTGLGQPQHF
TRBV19	TRBD2	TRBJ2-1	NA	TGTGCCAGTAGTATAGGGAGCGGGGGCTATGGGAATGAGCAGTTCTTC	CASSIGSGGYGNEQFF
TRBV4-1	NA	TRBJ1-4	NA	TGCGCCAGCAGCCAAGACCCTATTGAAAAACTGTTTTTT	CASSQDPIEKLFF
TRBV5-5	TRBD2	TRBJ2-1	NA	TGTGCCAGCAGCTTGGCCAAAACTAGCGGGAACTATGAGCAGTTCTTC	CASSLAKTSGNYEQFF
TRBV19	TRBD2	TRBJ2-1	NA	TGTGCCAGTAGTATTATGGAGCTAGCGGGAAAATACAATGAGCAGTTCTTC	CASSIMELAGKYNEQFF
TRBV25-1	NA	TRBJ2-7	NA	TGTGCCAGCAGTGATAGTGCGCAAATGAACGAGCAGTACTTC	CASSDSAQMNEQYF
TRBV7-9	NA	TRBJ1-4	NA	TGTGCCAGCAGCTCAGGCCAGGGGTCTTGGAAACTGTTTTTT	CASSSGQGSWKLFF
TRBV6-6	NA	TRBJ1-2	NA	TGTGCCAGCAGTGGATCCGTGGAGGGGAGCTATGGCTACACCTTC	CASSGSVEGSYGYTF
TRBV27	TRBD1	TRBJ2-7	once	TGTGCCAGCAGTTTATCTGGGACAGCTAGCGAGCAGTACTTC	CASSLSGTASEQYF
TRBV5-1	NA	TRBJ1-1	NA	TGCGCCAGCAGCTTGGATACGATAGGGTACGGGGGTGAAGCTTTCTTT	CASSLDTIGYGGEAFF
TRBV6-5	NA	TRBJ2-3	NA	TGTGCCAGCAGGGCAGGGGTCAACACAGATACGCAGTATTTT	CASRAGVNTDTQYF
TRBV14	TRBD1	TRBJ1-6	NA	TGTGCCAGCAGCAGGGACAGACCAAATTCACCCCTCCACTTT	CASSRDRPNSPLHF
TRBV6-6	TRBD1	TRBJ1-2	NA	TGTGCCGGCGGACAGGGGGGGAGCTACACCTTC	CAGGQGGSYTF
TRBV20-1	NA	TRBJ1-2	NA	TGCAGTGCTCGGACAACAGAGAGCTACACCTTC	CSARTTESYTF
TRBV27	NA	TRBJ1-1	few	TGTGCCAGCGTTTCTCTAGTCATGAACACTGAAGCTTTCTTT	CASVSLVMNTEAFF
TRBV27	TRBD1	TRBJ2-7	NA	TGTGCCAGCAGGAGGGACAGCTCCTACGAGCAGTACTTC	CASRRDSSYEQYF
TRBV7-6	TRBD2	TRBJ2-1	NA	TGTGCCAGCAGCTTAGCGCCGGGACTAGCGGACTACAATGAGCAGTTCTTC	CASSLAPGLADYNEQFF
TRBV5-4	NA	TRBJ1-6	NA	TGTGCCAGCAGCGGCTACAGGAATTCACCCCTCCACTTT	CASSGYRNSPLHF
TRBV29-1	NA	TRBJ1-2	NA	TGCAGCGGACAACAGGAGGGCGGCTACACCTTC	CSGQQEGGYTF
TRBV7-9	NA	TRBJ1-4	NA	TGTGCCACCTCGAGGGAGGTAGAAAAACTGTTTTTT	CATSREVEKLFF
TRBV19	TRBD2	TRBJ2-5	NA	TGTGCCAGAGAAACGGGGGGGGGTAGGGAGACCCAGTACTTC	CARETGGGRETQYF
TRBV9	TRBD2	TRBJ2-1	NA	TGTGCCAGCAGCCTCAATTATCTAGCGGGGGCACGATTGGACAATGAGCAGTTCTTC	CASSLNYLAGARLDNEQFF
TRBV6-1	NA	TRBJ2-7	NA	TGTGCCAGCAGAACAGGAAGGTCGTCCTACGAGCAGTACTTC	CASRTGRSSYEQYF
TRBV19	TRBD2	TRBJ2-1	once	TGTGCCAGTAGTTCGTTTAGCGGGGACTACAATGAGCAGTTCTTC	CASSSFSGDYNEQFF
TRBV6-5	TRBD1	TRBJ1-2	NA	TGTGCCAGCAGTTTACGGACAGGGCAGGGGGGCTACACCTTC	CASSLRTGQGGYTF
TRBV5-1	TRBD2	TRBJ2-5	NA	TGCGCCAGCAGCTTTCGGGGGGAGAGGGAGACCCAGTACTTC	CASSFRGERETQYF
TRBV30	NA	TRBJ1-6	NA	TGTGCCTGGACGGCCCAGGGTGACTCACCCCTCCACTTT	CAWTAQGDSPLHF
TRBV20-1	TRBD2	TRBJ2-7	NA	TGCAGTGCTCGACTAGCGTACGAGCAGTACTTC	CSARLAYEQYF
TRBV4-1	TRBD2	TRBJ2-7	NA	TGCGCCAGCAGCCAGGTCCGACTAGCGGGGGAAAAATACGAGCAGTACTTC	CASSQVRLAGEKYEQYF
TRBV2	NA	TRBJ2-7	NA	TGTGCCAGCTCATCAAGACAGTACGAGCAGTACTTC	CASSSRQYEQYF
TRBV28	TRBD2	TRBJ2-1	NA	TGTGCCAGCAGTTTCGCGGGAGGGCCGGACAATGAGCAGTTCTTC	CASSFAGGPDNEQFF
TRBV2	TRBD1	TRBJ2-7	once	TGTGCCAGCGCGATCCGGGACAGGGGCCTTGAGCAGTACTTC	CASAIRDRGLEQYF
TRBV27	NA	TRBJ2-5	NA	TGTGCCAGCAGTACTCCCGGCGGAACTACCCAAGAGACCCAGTACTTC	CASSTPGGTTQETQYF
TRBV9	TRBD2	TRBJ2-1	NA	TGTGCCAGCAGCCCGGGGGGGGCCCGGAGGGACAATGAGCAGTTCTTC	CASSPGGARRDNEQFF
TRBV10-3	TRBD1	TRBJ2-7	once	TGTGCCATCAGACCCGGACAGGACTCCTACGAGCAGTACTTC	CAIRPGQDSYEQYF
TRBV7-9	TRBD1	TRBJ1-2	few	TGTGCCAGCAGCCCCTCACAGGGGGGGGGCTACACCTTC	CASSPSQGGGYTF